This T cell receptor beta chain was sequenced for a study of shared clonotypes between healthy human individuals. At the level of the study: Donor composition was a couple of women and a few men, aged 18 to 49. Per donor, CD8 memory used one plate, CD8 naive used two, CD4 memory used three and CD4 naive used three.

As defined, naive CD8 cells were CD45RO-negative and positively selected for CCR7, with terminally differentiated effector memory CD45RA+ cells excluded. Original methodology: ImmunoSEQ output lacked quality scores and full-length reads, limiting matched filtering. The data were produced by immunoSEQ multiplex PCR, yet TCRdb's version contains in-frame clones alone and is incomplete. The V and J calls and clone size come from that table; D and trimming were worked out from the DNA. The sample lists about 2.2 million clones; 93% were seen once. CDR1 is SEHNR and CDR2 is FQNEAQ in the germline V gene (reference sequence). The CDR3 is 11 amino acids. V lost 6 bases and J 4 bases, leaving 7 bases between the germline ends.

Sequenced input: naive CD8+ T cells from PBMCs. V gene TRBV7-9 combines with J gene TRBJ2-7; no clear D gene. The receptor comes from a man aged 18 to 30 in good health. Some clones in this sample may be carry-over from other donors' samples. The CDR3 nucleotides read TGTGCCAGCAGGAGTGCGTACGAGCAGTACTTC. This gives the protein CASRSAYEQYF. Based on the CDR3 plus reference TRBV7-9 and TRBJ2-7, the full variable domain is DTGVSQNPRHKITKRGQNVTFRCDPISEHNRLYWYRQTLGQGPEFLTYFQNEAQLEKSRLLSDRFSAERPKGSFSTLEIQRTEQGDSAMYLCASRSAYEQYFGPGTRLTVT.